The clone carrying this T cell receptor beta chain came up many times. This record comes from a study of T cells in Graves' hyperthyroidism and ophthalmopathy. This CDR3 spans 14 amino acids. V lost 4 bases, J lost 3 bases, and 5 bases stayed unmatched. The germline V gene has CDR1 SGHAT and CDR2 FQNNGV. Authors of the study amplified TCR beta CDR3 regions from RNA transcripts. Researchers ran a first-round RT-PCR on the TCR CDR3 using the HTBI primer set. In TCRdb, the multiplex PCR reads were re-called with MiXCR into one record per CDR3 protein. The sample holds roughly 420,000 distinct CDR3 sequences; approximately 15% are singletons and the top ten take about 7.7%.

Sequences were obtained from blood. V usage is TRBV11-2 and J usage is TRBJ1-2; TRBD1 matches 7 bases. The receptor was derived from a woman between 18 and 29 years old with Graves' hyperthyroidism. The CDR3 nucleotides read TGTGCCAGCAGCTACTCCGGGACAGACTATGGCTACACCTTC. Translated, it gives CASSYSGTDYGYTF.